The rows below give T cell receptor beta chains drawn from one sample of a study of shared clonotypes between healthy human individuals. Profiling relied on immunoSEQ multiplex PCR, and the TCRdb table lists in-frame clones only, not all of them. Altogether roughly 590,000 clones are present, about 95% being singletons, with the ten largest covering 0.085% to 0.11%. The sample comprised naive CD8+ T cells sorted from blood. These TCRs come from a woman aged 25-40 years in good health. The CDR3 runs from the conserved cysteine through the conserved F or W. Fields, in order: J gene, CDR3 length, D gene, V gene, clone size, CDR3 DNA, CDR3 protein. The D gene is left open where the match is weak. Part of the rows lack a size; the others show once, few, many or a class for expanded clones.

>TRBJ2-1|16|TRBD2|TRBV4-1|NA
TGCGCCAGCAGCCAAGTAGGCGGGAGCTCCTACAATGAGCAGTTCTTC
CASSQVGGSSYNEQFF
>TRBJ1-3|15|NA|TRBV4-1|NA
TGCGCCAGCAGTGTCCGCCCTGCTCGGCGGGACACCATATATTTT
CASSVRPARRDTIYF
>TRBJ2-7|13|TRBD2|TRBV19|NA
TGTGCCAGCGGAGAGCGGGGGTCCTACGAGCAGTACTTC
CASGERGSYEQYF
>TRBJ2-1|14|NA|TRBV11-2|NA
TGTGCCAGCAGCCCCCGACCCGACTACAATGAGCAGTTCTTC
CASSPRPDYNEQFF
>TRBJ2-2|16|NA|TRBV27|NA
TGTGCCAGCAGTTTGACTCGCGGGATGAATACCGGGGAGCTGTTTTTT
CASSLTRGMNTGELFF
>TRBJ2-2|15|TRBD1|TRBV6-6|NA
TGTGCCAGCAGTTACAGGACAGGGGGCACCGGGGAGCTGTTTTTT
CASSYRTGGTGELFF
>TRBJ2-7|11|NA|TRBV4-1|NA
TGCGCCAGCAGCCAGGGCAACGAGCAGTACTTC
CASSQGNEQYF
>TRBJ1-2|13|NA|TRBV14|NA
TGTGCCAGCAGGGGGAGGGAGAACTATGGCTACACCTTC
CASRGRENYGYTF
>TRBJ2-1|13|NA|TRBV27|NA
TGTGCCAGCAGCGGGGCTATATACAATGAGCAGTTCTTC
CASSGAIYNEQFF
>TRBJ2-4|14|NA|TRBV5-6|once
TGTGCCAGCAGCTTGTGGGGCGCCAAAAACATTCAGTACTTC
CASSLWGAKNIQYF
>TRBJ1-5|16|TRBD1|TRBV27|NA
TGTGCCAGCAGCCCGACAGGGGAAAATAGCAATCAGCCCCAGCATTTT
CASSPTGENSNQPQHF
>TRBJ1-1|14|NA|TRBV13|NA
TGTGCCAGCAGCTTTCAGGTCATGAACACTGAAGCTTTCTTT
CASSFQVMNTEAFF
>TRBJ2-5|15|NA|TRBV5-4|NA
TGTGCCAGCAGCTTGGGGTATGCGGTGGAAGAGACCCAGTACTTC
CASSLGYAVEETQYF
>TRBJ1-4|17|NA|TRBV28|NA
TGTGCCAGCAGTTTACTTTGGGGGCCGGCAACTAATGAAAAACTGTTTTTT
CASSLLWGPATNEKLFF
>TRBJ2-5|15|TRBD1|TRBV4-1|once
TGCGCCAGCAGACAAAGGGGGGACAGGGAAGAGACCCAGTACTTC
CASRQRGDREETQYF
>TRBJ2-1|14|NA|TRBV6-1|NA
TGTGCCGTCGGGACCGCGGTATCCTACAATGAGCAGTTCTTC
CAVGTAVSYNEQFF
>TRBJ2-5|16|TRBD2|TRBV5-1|NA
TGCGCCAGCAGCTTGTGGAGCCTAGCGGCTCAAGAGACCCAGTACTTC
CASSLWSLAAQETQYF
>TRBJ1-5|16|NA|TRBV5-8|once
TGTGCCAGCAGCTTGTGGACGGTGGATAGCAATCAGCCCCAGCATTTT
CASSLWTVDSNQPQHF
>TRBJ2-5|13|NA|TRBV19|NA
TGTGCCAGTAGTATAGATCCGGAAGAGACCCAGTACTTC
CASSIDPEETQYF
>TRBJ2-3|14|NA|TRBV5-6|once
TGTGCCAGCAGCTTGTTGACGGGGGCAGATACGCAGTATTTT
CASSLLTGADTQYF
>TRBJ2-1|16|TRBD1|TRBV27|NA
TGTGCCAGCAGTTTTGGGGAGGGGACAGGGGGCAATGAGCAGTTCTTC
CASSFGEGTGGNEQFF
>TRBJ2-2|14|NA|TRBV27|NA
TGTGCCACCAGCGCTTCGGCGGACACCGGGGAGCTGTTTTTT
CATSASADTGELFF
>TRBJ2-7|13|NA|TRBV7-9|few
TGTGCCAGCAGCTTAGTGGGAGTCTACGAGCAGTACTTC
CASSLVGVYEQYF
>TRBJ2-7|17|TRBD2|TRBV5-1|NA
TGCGCCAGCAGCTTACAATCCGGGACTAGCGGGAGCTACGAGCAGTACTTC
CASSLQSGTSGSYEQYF